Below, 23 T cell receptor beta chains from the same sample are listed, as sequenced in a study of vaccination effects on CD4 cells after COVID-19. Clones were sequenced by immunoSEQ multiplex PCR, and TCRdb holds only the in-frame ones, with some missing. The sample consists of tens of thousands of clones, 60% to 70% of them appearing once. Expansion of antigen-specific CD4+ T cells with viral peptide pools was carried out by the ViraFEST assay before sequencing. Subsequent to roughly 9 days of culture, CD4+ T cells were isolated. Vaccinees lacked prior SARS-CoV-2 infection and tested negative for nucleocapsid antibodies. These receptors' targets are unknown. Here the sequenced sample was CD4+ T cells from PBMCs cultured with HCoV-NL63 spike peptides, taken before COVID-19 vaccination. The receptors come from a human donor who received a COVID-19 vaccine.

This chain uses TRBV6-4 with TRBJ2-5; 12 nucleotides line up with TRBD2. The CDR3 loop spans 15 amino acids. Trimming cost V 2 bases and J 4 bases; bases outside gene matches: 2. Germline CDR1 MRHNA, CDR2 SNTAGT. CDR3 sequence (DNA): TGTGCCAGCAGTGACCTAGCGGGGGGGCCAGAGACCCAGTACTTC. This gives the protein CASSDLAGGPETQYF.

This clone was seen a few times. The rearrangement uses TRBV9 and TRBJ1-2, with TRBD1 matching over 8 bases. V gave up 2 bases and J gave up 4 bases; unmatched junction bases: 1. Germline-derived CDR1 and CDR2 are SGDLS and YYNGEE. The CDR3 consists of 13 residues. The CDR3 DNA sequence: TGTGCCAGCAGCGTCGGACAGGGCTATGGCTACACCTTC. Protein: CASSVGQGYGYTF.

CDR3: CASSNTRGTGARERIDTQYF. The CDR3 DNA is TGTGCCAGCAGCAATACAAGGGGGACAGGGGCGAGAGAGAGGATAGATACGCAGTATTTT. The rearrangement links TRBV7-8 to TRBJ2-3, with 10 bases lining up with TRBD1. CDR3 length: 20 residues. Germline V CDR1 and CDR2: SGHVS, FQNEAQ. Germline trimming cut 5 bases from V and 5 bases from J; bases unmatched to any gene: 22.

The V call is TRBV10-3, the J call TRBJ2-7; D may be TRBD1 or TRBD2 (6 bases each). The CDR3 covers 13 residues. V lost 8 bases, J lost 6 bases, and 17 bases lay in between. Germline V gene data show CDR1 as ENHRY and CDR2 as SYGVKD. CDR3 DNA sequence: TGTGCCATCTATCGCGAGGGGGGAGGCGAGCAGTACTTC. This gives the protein CAIYREGGGEQYF.

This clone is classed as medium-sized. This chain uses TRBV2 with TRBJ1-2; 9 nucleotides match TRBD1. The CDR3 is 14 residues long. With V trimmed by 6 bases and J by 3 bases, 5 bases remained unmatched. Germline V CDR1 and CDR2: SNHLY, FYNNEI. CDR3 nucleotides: TGTGCCAGCAGGGCCGACAGGGGGTACTATGGCTACACCTTC. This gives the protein CASRADRGYYGYTF.

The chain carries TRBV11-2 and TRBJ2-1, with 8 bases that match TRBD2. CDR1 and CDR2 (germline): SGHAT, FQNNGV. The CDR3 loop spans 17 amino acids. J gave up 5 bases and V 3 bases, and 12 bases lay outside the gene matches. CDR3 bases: TGTGCCAGCAGCTTGTATAGCGGGACACCCATCGACAATGAGCAGTTCTTC. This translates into CASSLYSGTPIDNEQFF.

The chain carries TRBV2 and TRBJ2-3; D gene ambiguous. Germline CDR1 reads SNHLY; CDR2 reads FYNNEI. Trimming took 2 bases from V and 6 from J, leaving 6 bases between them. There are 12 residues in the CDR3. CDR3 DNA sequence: TGTGCCAGCAGTGAATCTAGTGATACGCAGTATTTT. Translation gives CASSESSDTQYF.

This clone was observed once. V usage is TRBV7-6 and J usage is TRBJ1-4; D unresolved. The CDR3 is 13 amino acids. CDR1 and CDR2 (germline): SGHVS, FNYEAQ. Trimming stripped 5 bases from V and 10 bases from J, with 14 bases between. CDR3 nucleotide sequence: TGTGCCAGCAGCCCAACCGCCCATGTAAAACTGTTTTTT. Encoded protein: CASSPTAHVKLFF.

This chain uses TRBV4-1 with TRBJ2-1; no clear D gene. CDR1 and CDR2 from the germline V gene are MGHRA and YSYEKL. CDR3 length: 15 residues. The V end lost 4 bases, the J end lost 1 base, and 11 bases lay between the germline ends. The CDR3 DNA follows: TGCGCCAGCAGCCCCGGTACAGTTTCCTACAATGAGCAGTTCTTC. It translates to CASSPGTVSYNEQFF.

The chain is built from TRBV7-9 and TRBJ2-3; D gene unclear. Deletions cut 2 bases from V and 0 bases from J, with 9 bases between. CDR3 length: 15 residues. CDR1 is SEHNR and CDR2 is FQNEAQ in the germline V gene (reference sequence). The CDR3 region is CASSLLPGSTDTQYF. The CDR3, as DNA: TGTGCCAGCAGCTTACTGCCAGGAAGCACAGATACGCAGTATTTT.

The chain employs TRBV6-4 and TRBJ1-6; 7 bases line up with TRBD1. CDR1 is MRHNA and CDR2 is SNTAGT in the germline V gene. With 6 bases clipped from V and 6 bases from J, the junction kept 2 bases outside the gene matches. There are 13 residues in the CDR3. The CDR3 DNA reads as TGTGCCAGCAGGGGACAGTTTAATTCACCCCTCCACTTT. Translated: CASRGQFNSPLHF.

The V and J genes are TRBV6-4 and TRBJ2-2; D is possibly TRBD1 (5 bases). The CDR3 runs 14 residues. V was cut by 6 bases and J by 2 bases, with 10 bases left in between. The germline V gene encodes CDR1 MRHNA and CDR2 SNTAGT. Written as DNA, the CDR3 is TGTGCCAGCAGGACAGCACTTAACACCGGGGAGCTGTTTTTT. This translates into CASRTALNTGELFF.

The CDR3 loop reads CASSVRGAEVSEAFF. CDR3 bases: TGTGCCAGCAGTGTACGGGGCGCGGAAGTCTCTGAAGCTTTCTTT. The chain recombines TRBV2 with TRBJ1-1; tentative D call: TRBD1 (5 bases). Trimming took off 4 bases at V and 6 bases at J, with 18 bases between the two ends. Germline values: CDR1 SNHLY, CDR2 FYNNEI. The CDR3 has 15 amino acids.

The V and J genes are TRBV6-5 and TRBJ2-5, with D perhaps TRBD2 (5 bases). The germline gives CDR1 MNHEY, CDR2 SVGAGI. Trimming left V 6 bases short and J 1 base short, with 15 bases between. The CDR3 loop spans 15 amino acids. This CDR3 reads CASRESRGIQETQYF. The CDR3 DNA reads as TGTGCCAGCAGGGAGAGCCGGGGAATCCAAGAGACCCAGTACTTC.

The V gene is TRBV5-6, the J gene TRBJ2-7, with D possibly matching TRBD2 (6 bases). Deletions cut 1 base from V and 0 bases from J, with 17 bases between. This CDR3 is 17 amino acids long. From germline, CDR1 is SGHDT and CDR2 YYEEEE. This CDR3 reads CASSLWGVRGSSYEQYF. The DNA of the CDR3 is TGTGCCAGCAGCTTGTGGGGGGTGCGGGGTAGCTCCTACGAGCAGTACTTC.

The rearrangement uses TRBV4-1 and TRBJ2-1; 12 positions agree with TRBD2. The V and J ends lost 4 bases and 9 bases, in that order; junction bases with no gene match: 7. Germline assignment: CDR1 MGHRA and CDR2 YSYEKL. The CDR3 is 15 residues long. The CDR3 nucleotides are TGCGCCAGCAGCCTACGGACTAGCGGGGTTTTTGAGCAGTTCTTC. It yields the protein CASSLRTSGVFEQFF.

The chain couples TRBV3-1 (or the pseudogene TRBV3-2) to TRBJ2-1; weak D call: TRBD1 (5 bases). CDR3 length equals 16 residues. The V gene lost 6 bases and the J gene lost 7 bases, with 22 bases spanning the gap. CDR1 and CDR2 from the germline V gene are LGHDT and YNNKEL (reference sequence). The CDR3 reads CASSLSPTPSGNEQFF. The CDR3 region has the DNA TGTGCCAGCAGTCTATCCCCCACACCGTCAGGGAATGAGCAGTTCTTC.

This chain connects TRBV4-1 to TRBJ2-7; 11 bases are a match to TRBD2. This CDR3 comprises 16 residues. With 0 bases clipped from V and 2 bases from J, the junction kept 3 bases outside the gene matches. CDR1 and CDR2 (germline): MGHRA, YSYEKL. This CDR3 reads CASSQDNSGRAYEQYF. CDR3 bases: TGCGCCAGCAGCCAAGATAATAGCGGGAGGGCCTACGAGCAGTACTTC.

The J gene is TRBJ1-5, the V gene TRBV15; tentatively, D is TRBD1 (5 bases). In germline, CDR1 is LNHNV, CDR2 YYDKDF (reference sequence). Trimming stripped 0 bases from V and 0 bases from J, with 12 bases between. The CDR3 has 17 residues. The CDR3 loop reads CATSRESAGHSNQPQHF. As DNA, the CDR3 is TGTGCCACCAGCAGAGAGTCGGCAGGGCATAGCAATCAGCCCCAGCATTTT. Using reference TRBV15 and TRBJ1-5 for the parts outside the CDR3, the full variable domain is DAMVIQNPRYQVTQFGKPVTLSCSQTLNHNVMYWYQQKSSQAPKLLFHYYDKDFNNEADTPDNFQSRRPNTSFCFLDIRSPGLGDTAMYLCATSRESAGHSNQPQHFGDGTRLSIL.

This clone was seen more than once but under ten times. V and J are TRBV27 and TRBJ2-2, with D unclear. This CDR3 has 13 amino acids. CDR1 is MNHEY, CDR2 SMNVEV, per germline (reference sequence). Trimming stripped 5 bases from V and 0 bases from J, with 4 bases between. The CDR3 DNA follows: TGTGCCAGCAGTCACCCGAACACCGGGGAGCTGTTTTTT. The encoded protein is CASSHPNTGELFF.

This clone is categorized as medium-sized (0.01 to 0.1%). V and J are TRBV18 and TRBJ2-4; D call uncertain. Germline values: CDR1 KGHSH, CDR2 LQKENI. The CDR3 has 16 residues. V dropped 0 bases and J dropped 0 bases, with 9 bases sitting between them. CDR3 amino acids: CASSPPTKLAKNIQYF. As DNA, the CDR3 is TGTGCCAGCTCACCACCAACCAAACTAGCCAAAAACATTCAGTACTTC. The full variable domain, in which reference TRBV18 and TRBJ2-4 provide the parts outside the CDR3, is NAGVMQNPRHLVRRRGQEARLRCSPMKGHSHVYWYRQLPEEGLKFMVYLQKENIIDESGMPKERFSAEFPKEGPSILRIQQVVRGDSAAYFCASSPPTKLAKNIQYFGAGTRLSVL.

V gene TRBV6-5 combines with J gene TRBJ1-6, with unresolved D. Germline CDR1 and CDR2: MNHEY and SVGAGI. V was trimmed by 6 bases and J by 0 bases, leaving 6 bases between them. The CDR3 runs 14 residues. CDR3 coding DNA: TGTGCCAGCAGAAGGGACTCCTATAATTCACCCCTCCACTTT. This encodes CASRRDSYNSPLHF.

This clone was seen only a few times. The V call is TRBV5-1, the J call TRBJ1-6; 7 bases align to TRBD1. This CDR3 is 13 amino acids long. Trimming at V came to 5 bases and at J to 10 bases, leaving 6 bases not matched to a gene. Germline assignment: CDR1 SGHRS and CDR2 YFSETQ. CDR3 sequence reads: CASRQGGDSPLHF. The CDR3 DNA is TGCGCCAGCAGGCAAGGGGGCGACTCACCCCTCCACTTT.